These 8 T cell receptor beta chains originate from one sample sequenced in a study of human T cells and chemical hapten exposure. MiXCR, run by TCRdb on the RACE reads, gives a single entry per CDR3 protein. The table lists more than 90,000 distinct CDR3 sequences, over 9.5% of them singletons. Time point denoted: patch test 1, 2 weeks after DPC sensitization. Treatment described: therapeutic diphenylcyclopropenone sensitization with weekly scalp DPC. The source material was whole blood, sampled in connection with sensitization to the hapten diphenylcyclopropenone (DPC). The origin of the receptors is a man aged 35 to 55 with alopecia areata. Some clones in this sample may be carry-over from other donors' samples.

This chain uses TRBV23-1 with TRBJ2-1, with 10 bases that match TRBD2. TRBV23-1 is flagged as an ORF with uncertain function. The CDR3 contains 18 residues. V shed 10 bases and J 0 bases; nucleotides not matched to a gene: 15. CDR3 nucleotides: TGCGCCATTAACCCGGCTAGCGGGAGCTTGAGCTCCTACAATGAGCAGTTCTTC. This sequence encodes CAINPASGSLSSYNEQFF.

In its sample, this clonotype ranks as medium-sized (0.01 to 0.1%). The rearrangement uses TRBV11-2 and TRBJ1-6, with D maybe TRBD1 (6 bases). Germline V gene sequence: CDR1 SGHAT, CDR2 FQNNGV. The CDR3 extends over 15 amino acids. The ends were cut back, 4 bases at V and 6 bases at J, with 13 bases in the middle. The chain's CDR3 is CASSYERTANSPLHF. The CDR3 DNA follows: TGTGCCAGCAGCTACGAAAGGACAGCTAATTCACCCCTCCACTTT.

This clonotype was seen repeatedly, ten times or more. This sequence joins TRBV5-4 and TRBJ1-1; 7 nucleotides agree with TRBD1. This CDR3 spans 12 amino acids. The germline V gene has CDR1 SGHNT and CDR2 YYREEE (reference sequence). After removal of 2 bases from V and 7 bases from J, the junction contained 2 bases not matched to a gene. The CDR3 nucleotides are TGTGCCAGCAGCTTTAGGACAGGTGAAGCTTTCTTT. Protein: CASSFRTGEAFF.

This clonotype was seen a handful of times. The genes are TRBV3-1 and TRBJ2-3; D is possibly TRBD1 or TRBD2 (6 bases each). This CDR3 contains 14 residues. Looked up from germline, CDR1 is LGHDT and CDR2 is YNNKEL (reference sequence). Trimming took 5 bases from V and 4 from J, leaving 13 bases between them. The CDR3 DNA reads TGTGCCAGCAGCTTGACAGGAGGGTCAGATACGCAGTATTTT. Its translation is CASSLTGGSDTQYF.

This clonotype has only a few counts. V usage is TRBV27 and J usage is TRBJ2-6; 9 positions agree with TRBD1. Germline V gene lookup returns CDR1 MNHEY and CDR2 SMNVEV (reference sequence). CDR3 length: 14 residues. Trimming removed 4 bases from V and 14 bases from J; junction bases left unmatched: 9. Written as DNA, the CDR3 is TGTGCCAGCAGTTCCCGGGACAGGGCCTTCATCCTGACTTTC. This translates into CASSSRDRAFILTF.

This clonotype was seen a few times. V usage is TRBV5-4 and J usage is TRBJ2-3; 10 bases fit TRBD2. The CDR3 runs to 16 residues. Germline trimming cut 0 bases from V and 2 bases from J; bases unmatched to any gene: 3. From germline, CDR1 is SGHNT and CDR2 YYREEE (reference sequence). The CDR3 region has the DNA TGTGCCAGCAGCTTGGTAGCGGGAGGTAACACAGATACGCAGTATTTT. Protein sequence: CASSLVAGGNTDTQYF. Supplemented by reference TRBV5-4 and TRBJ2-3, the full variable domain reads ETGVTQSPTHLIKTRGQQVTLRCSSQSGHNTVSWYQQALGQGPQFIFQYYREEENGRGNFPPRFSGLQFPNYSSELNVNALELDDSALYLCASSLVAGGNTDTQYFGPGTRLTVL.

This clonotype was recorded a few times. This rearrangement joins TRBV4-1 to TRBJ2-5, with 14 bases matching TRBD2. V shed 5 bases, J shed 5 bases, and the junction held 4 bases outside the gene matches. The V gene's germline CDR1 is MGHRA and CDR2 YSYEKL. This CDR3 is 15 amino acids long. The CDR3 spells CASSLGLAGVETQYF. The CDR3 nucleotides are TGCGCCAGCAGCTTGGGACTAGCGGGAGTGGAGACCCAGTACTTC.

This clonotype was seen at least ten times. The chain carries TRBV13 and TRBJ1-1, with a weak D call TRBD1 (6 bases). CDR3 length equals 14 residues. Looked up from germline, CDR1 is PRHDT and CDR2 is FYEKMQ (reference sequence). The ends were cut back, 5 bases at V and 2 bases at J, with 12 bases in the middle. The CDR3 here is CASSATGTNTEAFF. For the CDR3, the DNA is TGTGCCAGCAGCGCAACAGGGACCAACACTGAAGCTTTCTTT.